This note documents a single T cell receptor (beta chain) sequence. Its antigen is still unknown. This sample is part of a study of CXCR3-negative and CXCR3-positive naive CD8 T cells. Notes on the study in general: Comparison of naive subsets found surface CD5 to be comparable, and TCR strength was inferred on the basis of TRB CDR3 properties. CXCR3-positive naive cells had more hydrophobic TRB CDR3s than CXCR3-negative naive cells. TRBV-TRBJ usage was similar across naive CXCR3 subsets but distinct in memory cells. The study found comparably high diversity in both naive subsets and much lower diversity in memory CD8+ cells.

Naive CD8+ T cells showed CD45RO-CCR7+CD27+CD95-. UMI-labeled 5' RACE yielded the TRB cDNA libraries. Reanalyzing the 5' RACE reads, TCRdb keeps one entry per CDR3 protein, without DNA. The repertoire table contains about 150,000 distinct CDR3 sequences. CDR3 size: 13 residues. Sequenced input: naive CXCR3+ CD8+ T cells from blood. Sample subset: CD45RO-CCR7+CD27+CD95- naive CD8+ T cells expressing CXCR3 (TNR3+). The TCR sequence derives from a human donor in good health. Some clones in this sample may be carry-over from other donors' samples. V and J are TRBV12-3 or TRBV12-4 and TRBJ2-5; TCRdb picks TRBD2, but there is no DNA to check that call. The CDR3: CASSFQLAETQYF.